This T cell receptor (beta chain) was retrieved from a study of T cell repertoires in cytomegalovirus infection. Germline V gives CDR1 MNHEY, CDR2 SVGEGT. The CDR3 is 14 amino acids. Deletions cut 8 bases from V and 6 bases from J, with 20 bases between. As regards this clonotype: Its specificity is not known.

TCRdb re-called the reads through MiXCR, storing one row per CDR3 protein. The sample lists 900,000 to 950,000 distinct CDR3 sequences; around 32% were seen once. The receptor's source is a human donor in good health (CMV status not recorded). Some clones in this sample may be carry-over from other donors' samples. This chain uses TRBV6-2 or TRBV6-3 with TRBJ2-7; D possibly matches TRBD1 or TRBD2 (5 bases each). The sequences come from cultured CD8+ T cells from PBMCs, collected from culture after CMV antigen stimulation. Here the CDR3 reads CASWDGKTLAEQYV. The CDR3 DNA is TGTGCCAGCTGGGACGGAAAGACTCTGGCCGAGCAGTACGTC.